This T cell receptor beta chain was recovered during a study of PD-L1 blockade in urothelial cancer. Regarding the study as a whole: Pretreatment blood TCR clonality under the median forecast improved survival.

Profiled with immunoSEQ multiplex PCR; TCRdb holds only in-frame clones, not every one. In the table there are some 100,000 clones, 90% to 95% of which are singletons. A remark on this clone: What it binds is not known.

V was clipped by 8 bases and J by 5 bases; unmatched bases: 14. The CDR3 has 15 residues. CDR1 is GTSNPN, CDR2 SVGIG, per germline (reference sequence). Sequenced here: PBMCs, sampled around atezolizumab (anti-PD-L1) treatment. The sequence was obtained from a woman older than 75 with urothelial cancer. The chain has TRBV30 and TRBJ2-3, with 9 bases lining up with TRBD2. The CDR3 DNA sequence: TGTGCCGGAGGGGTCGCGGGAGGGCCCGGAGATACGCAGTATTTT. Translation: CAGGVAGGPGDTQYF.